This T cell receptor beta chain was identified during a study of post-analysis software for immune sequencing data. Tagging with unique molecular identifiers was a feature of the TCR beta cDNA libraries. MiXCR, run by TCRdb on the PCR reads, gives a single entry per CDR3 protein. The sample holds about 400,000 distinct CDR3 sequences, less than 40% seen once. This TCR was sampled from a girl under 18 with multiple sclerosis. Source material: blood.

The CDR3 nucleotides read TGCGCCAGCAGCGCTTCTGCCCAAGCGGATGGCTACACCTTC. Amino acids: CASSASAQADGYTF. The chain couples TRBV5-1 to TRBJ1-2; no reliable D call. The CDR3 is made up of 14 amino acids. Trimming stripped 4 bases from V and 6 bases from J, with 16 bases between. CDR1 and CDR2 from the germline V gene are SGHRS and YFSETQ.